A selection of T cell receptor beta chains follows, all from one sample in a study of response to subunit inactivated influenza vaccine. Each CDR3 protein gets one entry after TCRdb re-called the RT-PCR reads with MiXCR. The data contain about 540,000 distinct CDR3 sequences, roughly a quarter of them singletons. These data also featured in a second study, about T cells expressing NK-cell markers.

This material consisted of CD4+ T cells sorted from PBMCs, taken 11 to 12 days after vaccination. All receptors derive from a man aged 50-59 years who received an inactivated influenza vaccine. The CDR3 runs from the conserved cysteine through the conserved F or W. A D gene is named only where the DNA matches it firmly. Part of the rows lack a size; the others show once, few, many or a class for expanded clones.

abundance	v_gene	d_gene	j_gene	CDR3nt	CDR3aa
few	TRBV7-9	TRBD2	TRBJ2-3	TGTGCCAGCAGCGAAGCTCTAGCGGGGGGCACAGATACGCAGTATTTT	CASSEALAGGTDTQYF
few	TRBV5-5	TRBD1	TRBJ2-5	TGTGCCAGCAGCGTACAGGGGGTGAGAAGAGAGACCCAGTACTTC	CASSVQGVRRETQYF
.	TRBV25-1	TRBD2	TRBJ2-1	TGTGCCAGCAGTGACCCACGGACTAGCGGCGATGAGCAGTTCTTC	CASSDPRTSGDEQFF
.	TRBV5-1	TRBD1	TRBJ2-4	TGCGCCAGCAGACTTGGGGACAGTGCTATGATTCAGTACTTC	CASRLGDSAMIQYF
few	TRBV12-3/TRBV12-4	.	TRBJ1-3	TGTGCCAGCAGTTTTCGGGTTAGCTCTGGAAACACCATATATTTT	CASSFRVSSGNTIYF
.	TRBV9	.	TRBJ2-7	TGTGCCAGCAGCGTGGGGGGGGCACCCAGCTCCTACGAGCAGTACTTC	CASSVGGAPSSYEQYF
few	TRBV12-3/TRBV12-4	.	TRBJ2-7	TGTGCCAGCAGTTTACTCGGCAGCCCCTACGAGCAGTACTTC	CASSLLGSPYEQYF
.	TRBV6-1	TRBD2	TRBJ2-7	TGTGCCAGCAGCCGACTAGCGGGAGGGCCCGACGAGCAGTACTTC	CASSRLAGGPDEQYF
few	TRBV15	.	TRBJ1-2	TGTGCCACCAGCAGAGATCCCACGACCGGAATCCGATTCTTC	CATSRDPTTGIRFF
.	TRBV7-2	.	TRBJ1-5	TGTGCCAGCAGCTCCCCTGGCGGCGGACGCAATCAGCCCCAGCATTTT	CASSSPGGGRNQPQHF
many	TRBV12-3/TRBV12-4	.	TRBJ2-1	TGTGCCAGCACCCCCGGGGGGTGGGGGGCGAAGCAGTTCTTC	CASTPGGWGAKQFF
few	TRBV2	TRBD1	TRBJ2-2	TGTGCCAGCACAGGGGGCGACGGCGGGGAGCTGTTTTTT	CASTGGDGGELFF
.	TRBV20-1	.	TRBJ1-4	TGCAGTGCTAGAAACCCTGCCGCGGTTCATAATGAAAAACTGTTTTTT	CSARNPAAVHNEKLFF
.	TRBV10-3	TRBD2	TRBJ2-7	TGTGCCATCCGGGGGTCGGGGGGCGAGCAGTACTTC	CAIRGSGGEQYF
few	TRBV7-8	TRBD2	TRBJ2-7	TGTGCCAGCAGCCCACCCCCAGCCCTAGCGGATAAGTACTTC	CASSPPPALADKYF
few	TRBV11-2	TRBD1	TRBJ2-3	TGTGCCAGCAGACTCGGGACAGGGGGAATCGGGCAGTATTTT	CASRLGTGGIGQYF
.	TRBV12-3/TRBV12-4	TRBD1	TRBJ2-7	TGTGCCAGCAGTTGGTGGACAGGGGTTACGACGGGACAGTACTTC	CASSWWTGVTTGQYF
few	TRBV5-5	.	TRBJ1-1	TGTGCCAGTAACCAAGCTTTCTTT	CASNQAFF
many	TRBV25-1	TRBD2	TRBJ2-5	TGTGCCAGCAGTGAATTAGGTAGCGGGACACAAGAGACCCAGTACTTC	CASSELGSGTQETQYF
few	TRBV3-1	TRBD2	TRBJ2-7	TGTGCCAGCAGCCAAGGCCGGGGGGTCGGGTACGAGCAGTACTTC	CASSQGRGVGYEQYF
.	TRBV21-1	.	TRBJ1-4	TGTGCCAGCAGCATTAATAGACAGGTTACTAATGAAAAACTGTTTTTT	CASSINRQVTNEKLFF
.	TRBV20-1	TRBD1	TRBJ1-1	TGCAGTGAGGCCCCAGGGGGCGCAGGGATGAACACTGAAGCTTTCTTT	CSEAPGGAGMNTEAFF
few	TRBV12-3/TRBV12-4	.	TRBJ2-5	TGTGCCAGCTCTCTCCCACCCCCGGGACAATATGAGACCCAGTACTTC	CASSLPPPGQYETQYF
.	TRBV7-2	.	TRBJ2-1	TGTGCCAGCAGCTTAGCGGTCGGCAGGCCGTTCTTC	CASSLAVGRPFF
few	TRBV20-1	TRBD1	TRBJ2-7	TGCAGTGCTAGTTCCCGACAGGGGGCGTATGAGCAGTACTTC	CSASSRQGAYEQYF
few	TRBV29-1	.	TRBJ2-1	TGCAGCGTAACAGGGGGGGATGAGCAGTTCTTC	CSVTGGDEQFF
.	TRBV20-1	.	TRBJ2-7	TGCAAAGCAACCGACGGTACCTCCTACGAGCAGTACTTC	CKATDGTSYEQYF
many	TRBV28	.	TRBJ1-1	TGTGCCAGCAGTTTAATGGGGGTCAGGGAAGCTTTCTTT	CASSLMGVREAFF
.	TRBV20-1	.	TRBJ1-1	TGCAGTGCTGAAGGGCGTACTGAAGCTTTCTTT	CSAEGRTEAFF
many	TRBV6-2/TRBV6-3	TRBD2	TRBJ2-1	TGTGCCAGCCAGAGACTAGGTGGGAGGGATGAGCAGTTCTTC	CASQRLGGRDEQFF
many	TRBV10-2	.	TRBJ2-7	TGCGCCAGCAGTGAGCAAGGGGCCGAGCAGTACTTC	CASSEQGAEQYF
.	TRBV4-1	TRBD2	TRBJ2-5	TGCGCCAGCAGCCGCCAACTAGCGGCCCAACAAGAGACCCAGTACTTC	CASSRQLAAQQETQYF
few	TRBV20-1	TRBD2	TRBJ2-3	TGCAGTGCTAGACGCATAGCGGGGGGGCCGAGAAGAGATACGCAGTATTTT	CSARRIAGGPRRDTQYF